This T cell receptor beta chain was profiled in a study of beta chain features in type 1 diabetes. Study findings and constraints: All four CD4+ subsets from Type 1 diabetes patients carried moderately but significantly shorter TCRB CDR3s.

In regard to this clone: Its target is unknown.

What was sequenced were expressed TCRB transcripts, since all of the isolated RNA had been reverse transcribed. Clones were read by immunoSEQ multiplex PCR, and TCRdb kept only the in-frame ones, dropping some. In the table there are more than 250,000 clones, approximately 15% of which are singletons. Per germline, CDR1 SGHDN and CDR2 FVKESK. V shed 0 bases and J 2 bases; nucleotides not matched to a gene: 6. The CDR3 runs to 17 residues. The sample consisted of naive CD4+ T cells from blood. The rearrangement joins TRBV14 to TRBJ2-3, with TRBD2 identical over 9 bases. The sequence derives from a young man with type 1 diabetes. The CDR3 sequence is CASSQEGAGGTTDTQYF. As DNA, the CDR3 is TGTGCCAGCAGCCAAGAAGGAGCGGGAGGTACCACAGATACGCAGTATTTT. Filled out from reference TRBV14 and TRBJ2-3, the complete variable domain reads EAGVTQFPSHSVIEKGQTVTLRCDPISGHDNLYWYRRVMGKEIKFLLHFVKESKQDESGMPNNRFLAERTGGTYSTLKVQPAELEDSGVYFCASSQEGAGGTTDTQYFGPGTRLTVL.